This entry describes one T cell receptor (beta chain). V was shortened by 0 bases and J by 4 bases, with 12 bases between the two germline ends. CDR1 and CDR2 (germline): SGHVS, FNYEAQ. The CDR3 spans 15 residues. Here immunoSEQ multiplex PCR was the method, and the copy in TCRdb shows in-frame clones only, minus some. Among 280,000 or so clones listed, around 89% were seen once. The data are from a study of blood T cell repertoires in COVID-19. This chain links TRBV7-6 with TRBJ2-5; D is perhaps TRBD2 (6 bases). The sample consisted of PBMCs or T cells enriched from blood (not recorded which). This receptor was taken from a woman aged 18-30 years with acute COVID-19. The CDR3 region has the DNA TGTGCCAGCAGCTTAGCGGCAAGGGGAGGAGAGACCCAGTACTTC. Amino acids: CASSLAARGGETQYF.